This TCR beta chain was found in a study of T cell clonality in common variable immunodeficiency. Findings and caveats of the study: Fewer TCRbeta clones were shared among CVID subjects than controls. Fewer deletions and N-nucleotide insertions were reportedly seen in common variable immunodeficiency TCR beta sequences.

The data were produced by immunoSEQ multiplex PCR, yet TCRdb's version contains in-frame clones alone and is incomplete. This sample has 15,000 to 20,000 clones, each found more than once. Donors gave roughly 4.5 to 9 ml heparinized peripheral whole blood. This clone occurred a few times. The target antigen is unknown. Read sequence stops 3 residues before the CDR3 end, and the germline J gene provides the missing end. Germline V gives CDR1 SNHLY, CDR2 FYNNEI. This CDR3 contains 13 residues. V was shortened by 2 bases and J by 1 base, with 5 bases between the two germline ends. Sequencing was carried out using peripheral blood mononuclear cells. This TCR came from a human donor with common variable immunodeficiency. The V call is TRBV2, the J call TRBJ1-1; D unresolved. The part of the CDR3 DNA that was read is TGTGCCAGCAGTGAATTCAGGAACACTGAA. Residues: CASSEFRNTE. The whole CDR3 region reads CASSEFRNTEAFF.